This TCR beta chain was found in a study of blood T cells in healthy people across ages. Overall study context: For every two T cells, template switching captured about one barcoded beta molecule.

This CDR3 has 16 residues. Germline-derived CDR1 and CDR2 are MGHRA and YSYEKL. V was pared by 1 base and J by 1 base, with 5 bases of the junction left unmatched. This clonotype was found a few times. Together with a sample-barcoded 5' primer, a J-beta primer mix was included in a second PCR lasting about 7 to 12 cycles. A template-switch adaptor that had 12 random nucleotides put a tag on each cDNA molecule. Per sample, CDR3-containing paired-end reads numbered at least 2.5 million. TCRdb independently ran MiXCR on the 5' RACE reads; one entry per CDR3 protein. The sample has about 930,000 distinct CDR3 sequences; approximately 32% are singletons. Another study also made use of these data, one on T cells of mothers and their children. That investigation notes: Persisting microchimeric T cell clones went undetected.

The chain carries TRBV4-1 and TRBJ1-2; 8 positions match TRBD1. The sequence derives from a middle-aged woman in good health. What was sequenced was blood. The CDR3 DNA reads as TGCGCCAGCAGCCAAGGACCCACAGGGGGTAACTATGGCTACACCTTC. Translating gives CASSQGPTGGNYGYTF.